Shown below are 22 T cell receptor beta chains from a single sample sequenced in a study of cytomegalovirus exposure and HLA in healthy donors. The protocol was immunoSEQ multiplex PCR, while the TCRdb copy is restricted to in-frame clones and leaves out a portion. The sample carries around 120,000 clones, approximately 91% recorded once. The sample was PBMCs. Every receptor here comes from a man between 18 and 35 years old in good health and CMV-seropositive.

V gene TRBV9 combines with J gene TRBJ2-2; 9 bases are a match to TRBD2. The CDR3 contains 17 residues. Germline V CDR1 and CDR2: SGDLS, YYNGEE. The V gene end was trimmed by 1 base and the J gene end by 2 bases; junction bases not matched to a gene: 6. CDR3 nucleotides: TGTGCCAGCAGCGTATCTTTAGCGGGGGCAAACACCGGGGAGCTGTTTTTT. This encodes CASSVSLAGANTGELFF.

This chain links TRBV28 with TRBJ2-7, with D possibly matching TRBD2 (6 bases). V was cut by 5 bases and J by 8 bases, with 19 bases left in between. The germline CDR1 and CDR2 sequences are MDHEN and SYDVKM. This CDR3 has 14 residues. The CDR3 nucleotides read TGTGCCAGCAGTGGCGGGACCCGTGTTTCACAGCAGTACTTC. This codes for CASSGGTRVSQQYF.

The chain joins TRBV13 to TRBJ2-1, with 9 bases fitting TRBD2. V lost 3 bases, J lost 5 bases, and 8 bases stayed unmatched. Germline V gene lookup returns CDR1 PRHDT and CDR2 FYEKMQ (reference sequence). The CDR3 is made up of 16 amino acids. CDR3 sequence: CASSFLLAGNDNEQFF. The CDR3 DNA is TGTGCCAGCAGCTTCCTACTAGCGGGCAATGACAATGAGCAGTTCTTC.

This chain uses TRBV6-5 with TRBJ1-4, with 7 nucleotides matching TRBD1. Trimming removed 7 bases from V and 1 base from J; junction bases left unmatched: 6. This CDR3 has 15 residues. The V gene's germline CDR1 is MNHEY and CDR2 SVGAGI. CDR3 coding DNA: TGTGCCAGCACTTCCTACAGGGGAACTAATGAAAAACTGTTTTTT. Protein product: CASTSYRGTNEKLFF.

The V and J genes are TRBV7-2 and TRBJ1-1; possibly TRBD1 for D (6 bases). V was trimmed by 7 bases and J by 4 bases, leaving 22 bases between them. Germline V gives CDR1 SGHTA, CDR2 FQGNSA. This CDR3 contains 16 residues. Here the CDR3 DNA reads TGTGCCAGCATCCCCCGGGGAGTAGGGGGTGGCACTGAAGCTTTCTTT. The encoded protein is CASIPRGVGGGTEAFF.

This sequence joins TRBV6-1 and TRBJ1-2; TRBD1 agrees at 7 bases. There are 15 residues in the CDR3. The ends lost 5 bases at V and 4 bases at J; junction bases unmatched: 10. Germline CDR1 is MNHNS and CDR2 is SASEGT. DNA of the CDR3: TGTGCCAGCAGTTCCAGACAGGGTGATGGCTATGGCTACACCTTC. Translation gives CASSSRQGDGYGYTF.

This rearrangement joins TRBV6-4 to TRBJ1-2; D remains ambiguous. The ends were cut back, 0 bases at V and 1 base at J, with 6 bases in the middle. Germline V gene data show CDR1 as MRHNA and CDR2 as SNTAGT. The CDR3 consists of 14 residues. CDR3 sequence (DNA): TGTGCCAGCAGTGACTCTCGGGTTAACTATGGCTACACCTTC. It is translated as CASSDSRVNYGYTF.

As DNA, the CDR3 is TGTGCCAGCAGTTTGATCACAGGCCTGGTATTGTCTGGCTACACCTTC. It is translated as CASSLITGLVLSGYTF. The genes are TRBV28 and TRBJ1-2; TRBD1 is a possible D gene (5 bases). Germline loops: CDR1 MDHEN, CDR2 SYDVKM. The V end lost 3 bases, the J end lost 7 bases, and 21 bases lay between the germline ends. The CDR3 runs 16 residues.

CDR3 protein: CASSSKVGTEAFF. DNA of the CDR3: TGTGCCAGCAGCTCAAAGGTCGGGACTGAAGCTTTCTTT. The chain uses TRBV7-8 and TRBJ1-1; no clear D. This CDR3 has 13 amino acids. CDR1 is SGHVS, CDR2 FQNEAQ, per germline. Trimming left V 4 bases short and J 5 bases short, with 11 bases between.

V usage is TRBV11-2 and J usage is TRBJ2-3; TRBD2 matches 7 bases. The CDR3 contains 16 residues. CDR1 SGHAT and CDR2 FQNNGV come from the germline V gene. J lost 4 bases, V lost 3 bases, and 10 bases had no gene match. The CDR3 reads CASSLGGNRIADTQYF. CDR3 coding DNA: TGTGCCAGCAGCTTGGGAGGGAATCGTATTGCAGATACGCAGTATTTT. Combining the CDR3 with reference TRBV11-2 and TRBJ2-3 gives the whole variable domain EAGVAQSPRYKIIEKRQSVAFWCNPISGHATLYWYQQILGQGPKLLIQFQNNGVVDDSQLPKDRFSAERLKGVDSTLKIQPAKLEDSAVYLCASSLGGNRIADTQYFGPGTRLTVL.

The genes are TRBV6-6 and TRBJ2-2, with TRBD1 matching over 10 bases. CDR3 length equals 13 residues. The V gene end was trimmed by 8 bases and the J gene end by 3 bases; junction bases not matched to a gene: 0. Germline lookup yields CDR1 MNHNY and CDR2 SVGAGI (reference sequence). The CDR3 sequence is CASGTGDTGELFF. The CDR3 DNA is TGTGCCAGCGGGACAGGGGACACCGGGGAGCTGTTTTTT.

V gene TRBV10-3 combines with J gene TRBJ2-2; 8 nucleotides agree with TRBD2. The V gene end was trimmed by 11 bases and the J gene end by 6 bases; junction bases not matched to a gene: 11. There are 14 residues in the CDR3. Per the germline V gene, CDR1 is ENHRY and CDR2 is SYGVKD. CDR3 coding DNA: TGTGCCGTAAAACCGGGACTAGAGCCCGGGGAGCTGTTTTTT. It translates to CAVKPGLEPGELFF.

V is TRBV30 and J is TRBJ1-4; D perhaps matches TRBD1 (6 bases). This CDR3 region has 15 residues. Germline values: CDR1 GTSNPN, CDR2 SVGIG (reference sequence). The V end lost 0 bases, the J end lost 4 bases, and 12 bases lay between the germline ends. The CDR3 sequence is CAWSVGGALNEKLFF. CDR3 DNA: TGTGCCTGGAGTGTAGGGGGGGCGCTTAATGAAAAACTGTTTTTT. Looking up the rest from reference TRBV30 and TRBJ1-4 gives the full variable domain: SQTIHQWPATLVQPVGSPLSLECTVEGTSNPNLYWYRQAAGRGLQLLFYSVGIGQISSEVPQNLSASRPQDRQFILSSKKLLLSDSGFYLCAWSVGGALNEKLFFGSGTQLSVL.

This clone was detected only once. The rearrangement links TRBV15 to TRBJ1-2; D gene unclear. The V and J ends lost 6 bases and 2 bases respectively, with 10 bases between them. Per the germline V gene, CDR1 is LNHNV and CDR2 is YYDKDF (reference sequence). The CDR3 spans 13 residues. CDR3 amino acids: CATRSSGNYGYTF. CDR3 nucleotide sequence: TGTGCCACCAGATCCTCGGGGAACTATGGCTACACCTTC.

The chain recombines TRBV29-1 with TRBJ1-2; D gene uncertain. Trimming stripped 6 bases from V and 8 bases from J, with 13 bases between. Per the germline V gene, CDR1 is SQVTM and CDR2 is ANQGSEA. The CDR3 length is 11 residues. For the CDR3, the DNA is TGCAGCGTCTCGGTTTTACAGGGCTACACCTTC. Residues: CSVSVLQGYTF. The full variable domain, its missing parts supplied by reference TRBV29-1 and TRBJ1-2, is SAVISQKPSRDICQRGTSLTIQCQVDSQVTMMFWYRQQPGQSLTLIATANQGSEATYESGFVIDKFPISRPNLTFSTLTVSNMSPEDSSIYLCSVSVLQGYTFGSGTRLTVV.

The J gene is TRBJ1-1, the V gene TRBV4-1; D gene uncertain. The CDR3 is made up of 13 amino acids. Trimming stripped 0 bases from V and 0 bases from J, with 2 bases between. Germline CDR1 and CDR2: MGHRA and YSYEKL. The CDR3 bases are TGCGCCAGCAGCCAAGACTTGAACACTGAAGCTTTCTTT. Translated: CASSQDLNTEAFF.

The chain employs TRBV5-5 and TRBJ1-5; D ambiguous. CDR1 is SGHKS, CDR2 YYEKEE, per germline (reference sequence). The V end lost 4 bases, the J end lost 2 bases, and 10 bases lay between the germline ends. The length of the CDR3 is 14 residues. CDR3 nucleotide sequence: TGTGCCAGCAGCCCTGGGCAGGGCAATCAGCCCCAGCATTTT. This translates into CASSPGQGNQPQHF.

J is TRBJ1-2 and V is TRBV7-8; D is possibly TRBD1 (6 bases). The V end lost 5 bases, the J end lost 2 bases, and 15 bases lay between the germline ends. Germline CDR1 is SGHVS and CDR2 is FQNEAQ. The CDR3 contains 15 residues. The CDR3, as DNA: TGTGCCAGCAGCAAACGTGGGGACACCAACTATGGCTACACCTTC. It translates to CASSKRGDTNYGYTF.

CDR3 protein: CASSYSIGRAGELFF. The DNA for the CDR3 is TGTGCCAGCAGTTACTCGATCGGCAGGGCCGGGGAGCTGTTTTTT. V gene TRBV6-5 combines with J gene TRBJ2-2, with TRBD1 as a possible D gene (5 bases). V lost 0 bases and J lost 6, with 11 bases in between. There are 15 residues in the CDR3. Germline V lookup: CDR1 MNHEY, CDR2 SVGAGI.

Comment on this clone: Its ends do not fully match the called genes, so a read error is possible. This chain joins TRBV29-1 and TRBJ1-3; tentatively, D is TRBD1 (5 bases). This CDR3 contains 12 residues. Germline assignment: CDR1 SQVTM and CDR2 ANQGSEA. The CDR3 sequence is CSVGRDPNTTYF. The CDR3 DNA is TGCAGCGTTGGGAGGGACCCAAACACCACATATTTT.

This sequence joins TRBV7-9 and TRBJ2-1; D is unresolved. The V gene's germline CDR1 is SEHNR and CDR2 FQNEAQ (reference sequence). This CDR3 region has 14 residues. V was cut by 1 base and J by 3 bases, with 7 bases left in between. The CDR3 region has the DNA TGTGCCAGCAGCTTAGTTGGCAGCTACAATGAGCAGTTCTTC. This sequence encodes CASSLVGSYNEQFF.

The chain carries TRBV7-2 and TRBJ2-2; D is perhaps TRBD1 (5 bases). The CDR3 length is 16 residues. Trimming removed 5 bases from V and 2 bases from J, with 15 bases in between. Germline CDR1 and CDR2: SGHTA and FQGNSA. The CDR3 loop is CASSARVYVNTGELFF. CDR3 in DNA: TGTGCCAGCAGCGCCAGGGTATACGTTAACACCGGGGAGCTGTTTTTT.